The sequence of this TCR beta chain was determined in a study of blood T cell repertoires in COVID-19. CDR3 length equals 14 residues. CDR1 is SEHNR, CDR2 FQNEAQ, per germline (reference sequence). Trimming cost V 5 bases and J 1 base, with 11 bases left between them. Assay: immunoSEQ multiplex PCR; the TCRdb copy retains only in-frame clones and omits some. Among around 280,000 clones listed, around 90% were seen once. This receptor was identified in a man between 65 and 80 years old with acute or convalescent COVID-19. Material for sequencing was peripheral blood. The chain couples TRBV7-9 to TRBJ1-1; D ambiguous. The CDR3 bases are TGTGCCAGCAGCCCCACGAGCCCGAACACTGAAGCTTTCTTT. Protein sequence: CASSPTSPNTEAFF.